This is a list of T cell receptor beta chains from one sample in a study of sequential checkpoint blockade in melanoma. Some clones are missing from TCRdb's copy, which holds only in-frame ones; the method was immunoSEQ multiplex PCR. This sample yields 15,000 to 20,000 clones, of which just under 95% are seen a single time; under 25% belongs to the top ten. The sequencing here drew on CD8+ T cells sorted from blood (inferred from file names), taken from a patient given nivolumab and ipilimumab in sequence. The receptors derive from a human donor with melanoma. Each CDR3 is given with its conserved first and last residue. Fields, in order: V gene, D gene, clone size, J gene, CDR3 protein, CDR3 DNA. D genes are given only for firm matches. Clone sizes are given selectively: once, few, many, or a class where the clone is expanded.

>TRBV19|TRBD1|-|TRBJ1-2
CASSRDSYGYTF
TGTGCCAGTAGTAGGGACAGCTATGGCTACACCTTC
>TRBV27|-|-|TRBJ1-1
CASSSQIMNTEAFF
TGTGCCAGCAGTTCCCAGATAATGAACACTGAAGCTTTCTTT
>TRBV7-8|-|-|TRBJ2-7
CASSLLAGVLDEQYF
TGTGCCAGCAGCTTATTGGCAGGGGTGTTGGACGAGCAGTACTTC
>TRBV27|TRBD1|-|TRBJ1-2
CASSPTGQYGYTF
TGTGCCAGCAGTCCTACGGGACAGTATGGCTACACCTTC
>TRBV5-4|-|-|TRBJ1-1
CASSFYNTEAFF
TGTGCCAGCAGCTTTTATAACACTGAAGCTTTCTTT
>TRBV27|TRBD2|once|TRBJ2-7
CASRRTSSDYEQYF
TGTGCCAGCAGGCGGACTAGCAGTGACTACGAGCAGTACTTC
>TRBV7-8|-|-|TRBJ1-3
CASSYGLGNTIYF
TGTGCCAGCAGCTACGGACTGGGAAACACCATATATTTT
>TRBV4-1|-|few|TRBJ2-7
CASSQGSIGGYEQYF
TGCGCCAGCAGCCAAGGGTCGATCGGGGGCTACGAGCAGTACTTC
>TRBV6-6|-|-|TRBJ1-2
CASRPNFNYGYTF
TGTGCCAGCAGACCCAACTTTAACTATGGCTACACCTTC
>TRBV4-3|-|-|TRBJ1-4
CASSPTGGQAKLFF
TGCGCCAGCAGCCCGACGGGGGGGCAGGCAAAACTGTTTTTT
>TRBV15|TRBD1|-|TRBJ1-2
CATSSGTVKSYGYTF
TGTGCCACCAGCAGTGGGACAGTGAAGAGCTATGGCTACACCTTC
>TRBV19|-|-|TRBJ1-1
CASSPQGNTEAFF
TGTGCCAGTAGTCCCCAGGGGAACACTGAAGCTTTCTTT
>TRBV7-9|-|-|TRBJ2-7
CASSLGRNYEQYF
TGTGCCAGCAGCTTGGGCAGGAACTACGAGCAGTACTTC
>TRBV19|-|-|TRBJ1-6
CASSMGGGGSPLHF
TGTGCCAGTAGTATGGGAGGGGGAGGTTCACCCCTCCACTTT
>TRBV10-3|TRBD1|-|TRBJ2-7
CAIRDRQGTWGEQYF
TGTGCCATCAGGGACAGACAGGGCACTTGGGGGGAGCAGTACTTC
>TRBV28|-|-|TRBJ1-1
CASSLGGDTEAFF
TGTGCCAGCAGTTTGGGGGGGGACACTGAAGCTTTCTTT
>TRBV19|-|-|TRBJ2-7
CASSIGRTYEQYF
TGTGCCAGTAGTATAGGGAGAACCTACGAGCAGTACTTC
>TRBV5-6|TRBD2|-|TRBJ2-7
CASSLSGGVYEQYF
TGTGCCAGCAGCTTGAGCGGGGGTGTCTACGAGCAGTACTTC
>TRBV9|-|-|TRBJ1-2
CASSVSRANYGYTF
TGTGCCAGCAGCGTAAGCAGGGCCAACTATGGCTACACCTTC
>TRBV5-1|-|-|TRBJ1-2
CASSLARRGGSNYGYTF
TGCGCCAGCAGCTTGGCCAGGAGAGGGGGTTCTAACTATGGCTACACCTTC